The TCR beta chain described here comes from a study of blood T cell repertoires in COVID-19. Repertoires were generated with immunoSEQ multiplex PCR, while TCRdb's copy carries only in-frame clones and drops some. The sample carries 300,000 to 350,000 clones, over 90% recorded once. Trimming removed 3 bases from V and 0 bases from J, with 9 bases in between. Per germline, CDR1 SGDLS and CDR2 YYNGEE. The CDR3 has 14 residues. The V gene is TRBV9, the J gene TRBJ1-1; the D is unclear. The receptor's source is a woman in her twenties or thirties who had been exposed to COVID-19. Sequenced: PBMCs or T cells enriched from blood (not recorded which). The DNA of the CDR3 is TGTGCCAGCAGCGCATATGGGCTGAACACTGAAGCTTTCTTT. Translation gives CASSAYGLNTEAFF.